The 28 T cell receptor beta chains below were found in one sample sequenced in a study of OX40 agonist ivuxolimab in advanced cancers. The library was made by the immunoSEQ multiplex PCR assay. TCRdb mirrors the immuneACCESS table, restricted to in-frame sequences. Some clones are absent from its copies; in checked studies, under half trace to an unresolved V gene, and the reason for the others is unknown. For this sample there are tens of thousands of clones; 79% appear just once. The ten largest clonotypes hold about 1.9% of the sample. This material consisted of CD4+ or CD8+ T cells sorted from blood, taken in a trial of the OX40 agonist ivuxolimab. The receptors derive from an adult with an advanced solid tumor such as melanoma, head and neck, liver or kidney cancer.

This chain joins TRBV12-5 and TRBJ2-1, with TRBD2 matching over 8 bases. The CDR3 runs to 16 residues. V dropped 5 bases and J dropped 3; count of bases not matched to a gene: 9. Germline V gene sequence: CDR1 LGHNT, CDR2 FRNRAP. The CDR3 loop is CASGPLTSELYNEQFF. For the CDR3, the DNA is TGTGCTAGTGGTCCCTTGACTAGCGAGCTCTACAATGAGCAGTTCTTC.

The genes are TRBV6-5 and TRBJ2-5; D not certain. There are 13 residues in the CDR3. Germline assignment: CDR1 MNHEY and CDR2 SVGAGI. V was clipped by 6 bases and J by 4 bases, with 12 bases between them. The CDR3 here is CASSRFLGETQYF. CDR3 sequence (DNA): TGTGCCAGCAGCAGGTTTTTAGGAGAGACCCAGTACTTC.

This clone was detected a few times. The chain employs TRBV12-5 and TRBJ2-5; D assignment may be TRBD1 or TRBD2 (5 bases each). The germline CDR1 and CDR2 sequences are LGHNT and FRNRAP. CDR3 length: 13 amino acids. The V gene lost 6 bases and the J gene lost 8 bases, with 16 bases spanning the gap. The CDR3 is CASGPGTEATQYF. CDR3 sequence (DNA): TGTGCTAGTGGCCCTGGGACCGAGGCTACCCAGTACTTC.

This clone has just a few counts. The rearrangement uses TRBV7-3 and TRBJ2-7; tentatively, D is TRBD1 (7 bases). Germline CDR1 SGHTA, CDR2 FQGTGA. The CDR3 covers 15 residues. V shed 4 bases and J shed 5 bases, with 18 bases lying between them. CDR3 in amino acids: CASSSPRRGLDEQYF. CDR3 sequence (DNA): TGTGCCAGCAGCTCCCCGCGGAGGGGGCTCGACGAGCAGTACTTC.

The chain is built from TRBV28 and TRBJ1-6; D might be TRBD1 (5 bases). CDR3 size: 16 residues. Trimming cost V 5 bases and J 7 bases, with 18 bases left between them. Germline V lookup: CDR1 MDHEN, CDR2 SYDVKM. The DNA for the CDR3 is TGTGCCAGCAGTGCGGGGGTGCAGGGACCCAATTCACCCCTCCACTTT. Translated, it gives CASSAGVQGPNSPLHF.

The chain couples TRBV20-1 to TRBJ2-5, with D possibly being TRBD2 (6 bases). The CDR3 spans 11 residues. Germline V lookup: CDR1 DFQATT, CDR2 SNEGSKA (reference sequence). Trimming removed 3 bases at V and 6 bases at J, with 8 bases between. CDR3 residues: CSARGGKTQYF. The CDR3 DNA sequence: TGCAGTGCTAGGGGAGGAAAGACCCAGTACTTC.

This chain joins TRBV27 and TRBJ1-2; 7 bases align to TRBD1. The CDR3 contains 14 residues. Germline V gives CDR1 MNHEY, CDR2 SMNVEV (reference sequence). After removal of 4 bases from V and 8 bases from J, the junction contained 10 bases not matched to a gene. The chain's CDR3 is CASSYGRGVEGYTF. Written as DNA, the CDR3 is TGTGCCAGCAGTTACGGCAGGGGGGTGGAAGGCTACACCTTC.

The chain combines TRBV14 with TRBJ1-5; D call uncertain. With 2 bases removed from V and 4 bases from J, the gap between germline ends came to 6 bases. This CDR3 region has 13 residues. Germline V gene data show CDR1 as SGHDN and CDR2 as FVKESK. CDR3 loop: CASSQTRNQPQHF. The CDR3 nucleotides read TGTGCCAGCAGCCAAACCAGGAATCAGCCCCAGCATTTT.

The chain recombines TRBV5-8 with TRBJ2-5; either TRBD1 or TRBD2 may supply D (6 bases each). Germline V CDR1 and CDR2: SGHTS, YDEGEE. The length of the CDR3 is 15 residues. V was pared by 0 bases and J by 4 bases, with 13 bases between. CDR3 in DNA: TGTGCCAGCAGCTTGGAGGGGGGCAGGAGAGAGACCCAGTACTTC. This sequence encodes CASSLEGGRRETQYF. The full variable domain, completed using reference TRBV5-8 and TRBJ2-5, is EAGVTQSPTHLIKTRGQQATLRCSPISGHTSVYWYQQALGLGLQFLLWYDEGEERNRGNFPPRFSGRQFPNYSSELNVNALELEDSALYLCASSLEGGRRETQYFGPGTRLLVL.

This chain connects TRBV7-2 to TRBJ2-1; TRBD2 matches at 13 bases. CDR3 length equals 15 residues. Germline-derived CDR1 and CDR2 are SGHTA and FQGNSA. The ends lost 6 bases at V and 8 bases at J; junction bases unmatched: 7. CDR3 DNA: TGTGCCAGCAGTCCCGGGACTAGCGGGGTCGATGAGCAGTTCTTC. Protein product: CASSPGTSGVDEQFF.

This clone has just a few counts. The V call is TRBV7-2, the J call TRBJ2-3; possibly TRBD1 for D (5 bases). Germline-derived CDR1 and CDR2 are SGHTA and FQGNSA. The V gene lost 5 bases and the J gene lost 2 bases, with 23 bases spanning the gap. This CDR3 comprises 18 residues. The CDR3 region is CASSPSGRVGPVTDTQYF. CDR3 nucleotides: TGTGCCAGCAGCCCCTCTGGCAGGGTGGGGCCGGTCACAGATACGCAGTATTTT.

The chain combines TRBV30 with TRBJ1-5; TRBD1 agrees at 9 bases. The CDR3 totals 14 residues. J was trimmed by 9 bases and V by 1 base; bases with no gene match: 7. The germline gives CDR1 GTSNPN, CDR2 SVGIG (reference sequence). CDR3: CAWSDRQGDLPQHF. CDR3 in DNA: TGTGCCTGGAGTGACCGACAGGGGGATCTGCCCCAGCATTTT.

This rearrangement joins TRBV6-1 to TRBJ2-1; D might be TRBD1 (6 bases). The CDR3 is 14 residues long. Looked up from germline, CDR1 is MNHNS and CDR2 is SASEGT. The V end was cut by 2 bases, the J end by 10 bases, with 15 bases between. This CDR3 is CASSEWTETREQFF. DNA for the CDR3: TGTGCCAGCAGTGAATGGACAGAGACGAGGGAGCAGTTCTTC.

This chain connects TRBV7-2 to TRBJ2-1; 10 nucleotides agree with TRBD2. The J segment lost 5 bases and the V segment lost 1 base, leaving 8 bases of the junction unmatched. CDR3 length: 17 residues. Looked up from germline, CDR1 is SGHTA and CDR2 is FQGNSA. The CDR3 DNA reads as TGTGCCAGCAGCTTAGGGTTTAGGACTAGCGGAAACAATGAGCAGTTCTTC. Protein product: CASSLGFRTSGNNEQFF. The full variable domain, rest sourced from reference TRBV7-2 and TRBJ2-1, is GAGVSQSPSNKVTEKGKDVELRCDPISGHTALYWYRQSLGQGLEFLIYFQGNSAPDKSGLPSDRFSAERTGGSVSTLTIQRTQQEDSAVYLCASSLGFRTSGNNEQFFGPGTRLTVL.

The chain recombines TRBV5-4 with TRBJ2-3; D uncertain. The germline V gene encodes CDR1 SGHNT and CDR2 YYREEE (reference sequence). Trimming stripped 0 bases from V and 0 bases from J, with 2 bases between. This CDR3 contains 13 residues. CDR3 region: CASSLASTDTQYF. DNA of the CDR3: TGTGCCAGCAGCTTGGCGAGCACAGATACGCAGTATTTT.

This chain links TRBV7-2 with TRBJ1-5, with D possibly matching TRBD1 (5 bases). The ends were cut back, 10 bases at V and 4 bases at J, with 17 bases in the middle. The CDR3 consists of 14 residues. Germline CDR1 reads SGHTA; CDR2 reads FQGNSA. CDR3 loop: CATARGRGNQPQHF. For the CDR3, the DNA is TGTGCCACGGCGAGGGGAAGGGGTAATCAGCCCCAGCATTTT.

The chain couples TRBV4-3 to TRBJ1-1; D not certain. The CDR3 spans 13 residues. CDR1 is LGHNA and CDR2 is YSLEER in the germline V gene. Trimming pared 7 bases from V and 4 bases from J, leaving 13 bases between. CDR3 sequence (DNA): TGCGCCAGCACCTTAGGGTTGTTCACTGAAGCTTTCTTT. Protein product: CASTLGLFTEAFF.

The chain has TRBV4-3 and TRBJ1-4; D unclear. The CDR3 runs to 14 residues. CDR1 and CDR2 from the germline V gene are LGHNA and YSLEER. The V end lost 4 bases, the J end lost 7 bases, and 13 bases lay between the germline ends. This CDR3 is CASSPGGGFEKLFF. The CDR3 DNA sequence: TGCGCCAGCAGCCCCGGCGGAGGGTTTGAAAAACTGTTTTTT.

This chain uses TRBV7-3 with TRBJ2-5; D gene uncertain. Germline V CDR1 and CDR2: SGHTA, FQGTGA. CDR3 size: 13 residues. The germline V and J ends were trimmed by 5 bases and 2 bases, with 9 bases remaining between them. CDR3 nucleotide sequence: TGTGCCAGCAGCCCCGACGGACAAGAGACCCAGTACTTC. It translates to CASSPDGQETQYF.

CDR3 residues: CASSQYSGVPGANVLTF. In DNA, the CDR3 is TGCGCCAGCAGCCAGTATTCAGGGGTGCCTGGGGCCAACGTCCTGACTTTC. The chain uses TRBV5-1 and TRBJ2-6, with a tentative D call TRBD1 (6 bases). This CDR3 has 17 residues. Germline-derived CDR1 and CDR2 are SGHRS and YFSETQ. With 4 bases removed from V and 2 bases from J, the gap between germline ends came to 16 bases.

This clone was seen more than once but under ten times. This chain connects TRBV7-2 to TRBJ2-7; no clear D gene. Trimming pared 1 base from V and 5 bases from J, leaving 9 bases between. The CDR3 runs to 13 residues. The V gene's germline CDR1 is SGHTA and CDR2 FQGNSA. The CDR3 DNA reads TGTGCCAGCAGCTTAGGCCTACCAGACGAGCAGTACTTC. This translates into CASSLGLPDEQYF.

The chain couples TRBV7-8 to TRBJ2-2, with 8 bases that match TRBD2. The CDR3 runs 17 residues. The V gene's germline CDR1 is SGHVS and CDR2 FQNEAQ. The J segment lost 1 base and the V segment lost 0 bases, leaving 4 bases of the junction unmatched. The CDR3 sequence: CASSLARSGRNTGELFF. The CDR3 region has the DNA TGTGCCAGCAGCTTAGCACGGAGCGGGAGGAACACCGGGGAGCTGTTTTTT.

Here the CDR3 reads CAIGGMNTEAFF. The CDR3 DNA is TGTGCCATCGGGGGAATGAACACTGAAGCTTTCTTT. The genes are TRBV10-3 and TRBJ1-1; the D gene is possibly TRBD1 (5 bases). Per the germline V gene, CDR1 is ENHRY and CDR2 is SYGVKD. The CDR3 length is 12 residues. Trimming shortened V by 8 bases and J by 0 bases, and 7 bases separated the two germline ends.

The chain has TRBV30 and TRBJ1-5; D is ambiguous. Trimming removed 0 bases at V and 2 bases at J, with 20 bases between. The CDR3 consists of 18 residues. The V gene's germline CDR1 is GTSNPN and CDR2 SVGIG (reference sequence). The CDR3 loop is CAWSVRNWAAKGNQPQHF. CDR3 DNA: TGTGCCTGGAGTGTACGAAACTGGGCGGCAAAGGGCAATCAGCCCCAGCATTTT.

The V gene is TRBV28, the J gene TRBJ1-1, with a tentative D call TRBD1 (6 bases). The CDR3 extends over 15 amino acids. Germline assignment: CDR1 MDHEN and CDR2 SYDVKM. With 10 bases removed from V and 1 base from J, the gap between germline ends came to 19 bases. The CDR3 nucleotides read TGTGCCACCTTCCCCCCTATAGGGGGGAACACTGAAGCTTTCTTT. Its translation: CATFPPIGGNTEAFF.

V gene TRBV9 combines with J gene TRBJ2-3; 11 nucleotides agree with TRBD2. This CDR3 has 15 residues. The germline CDR1 and CDR2 sequences are SGDLS and YYNGEE. Trimming cost V 4 bases and J 2 bases; bases outside gene matches: 3. The CDR3 region has the DNA TGTGCCAGCAGCTCACTAGCGGGAGACACAGATACGCAGTATTTT. Protein sequence: CASSSLAGDTDTQYF.

This chain joins TRBV1 and TRBJ2-1; no check of the table's D call, TRBD2, against the DNA was made. TRBV1 is deemed a pseudogene. This CDR3 has 15 amino acids. CDR3 loop: CTSSQDGIPGSEQFF. In nucleotides, the CDR3 is TGCACCAGCAGCCAAGATGGGATCCCCGGGAGTGAGCAGTTCTTC.

This clone was observed once. The chain is built from TRBV25-1 and TRBJ1-1; 8 bases are shared with TRBD1. The CDR3 covers 15 residues. CDR1 and CDR2 from the germline V gene are MGHDK and SYGVNS. V shed 3 bases, J shed 0 bases, and the junction held 3 bases outside the gene matches. The CDR3 nucleotides read TGTGCCAGCAGTGAGGACAGGGCGCTGAACACTGAAGCTTTCTTT. The encoded protein is CASSEDRALNTEAFF.